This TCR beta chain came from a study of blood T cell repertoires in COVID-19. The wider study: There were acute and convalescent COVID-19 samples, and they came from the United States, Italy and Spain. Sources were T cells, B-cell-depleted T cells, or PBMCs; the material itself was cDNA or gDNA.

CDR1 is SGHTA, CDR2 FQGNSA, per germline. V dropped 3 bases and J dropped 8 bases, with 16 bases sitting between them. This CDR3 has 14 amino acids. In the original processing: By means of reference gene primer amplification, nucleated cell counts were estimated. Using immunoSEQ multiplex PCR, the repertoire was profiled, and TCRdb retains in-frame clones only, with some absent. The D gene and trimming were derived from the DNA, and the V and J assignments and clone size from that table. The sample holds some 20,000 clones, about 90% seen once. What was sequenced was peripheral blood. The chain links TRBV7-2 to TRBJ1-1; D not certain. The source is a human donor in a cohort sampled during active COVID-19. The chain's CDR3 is CASSFLISGREAFF. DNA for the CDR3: TGTGCCAGCAGCTTCTTGATTTCCGGGAGAGAAGCTTTCTTT.